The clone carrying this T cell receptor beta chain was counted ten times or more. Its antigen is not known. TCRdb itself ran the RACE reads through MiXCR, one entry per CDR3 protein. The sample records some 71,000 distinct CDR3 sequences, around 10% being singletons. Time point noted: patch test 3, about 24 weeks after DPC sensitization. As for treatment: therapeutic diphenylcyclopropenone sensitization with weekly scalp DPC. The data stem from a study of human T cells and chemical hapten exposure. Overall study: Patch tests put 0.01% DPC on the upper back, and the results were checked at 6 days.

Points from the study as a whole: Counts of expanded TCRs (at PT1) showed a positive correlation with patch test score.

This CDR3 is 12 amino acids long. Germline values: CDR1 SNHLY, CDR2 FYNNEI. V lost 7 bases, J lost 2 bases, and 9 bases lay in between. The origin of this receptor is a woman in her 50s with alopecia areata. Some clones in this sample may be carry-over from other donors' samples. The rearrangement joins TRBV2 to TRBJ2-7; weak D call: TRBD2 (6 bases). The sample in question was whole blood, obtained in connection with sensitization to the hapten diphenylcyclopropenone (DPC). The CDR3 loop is CASTGETYEQYF. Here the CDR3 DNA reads TGTGCCAGCACGGGGGAGACCTACGAGCAGTACTTC.